Listed here are 32 T cell receptor beta chains from one sample, sequenced in a study of blood T cells in healthy people across ages. Then a second PCR, running about 6 to 12 cycles, was carried out with a sample-barcoded 5' primer and a J-beta primer mix. MiXCR, applied by TCRdb to the 5' RACE reads, yields one record per CDR3 protein. The sample shows hundreds of thousands of distinct CDR3 sequences, nearly 25% of them seen only once. The sample was also reused in another study, on T cells of mothers and their children.

The sample taken for sequencing was blood. The receptors stem from a boy aged 5-17 years in good health.

This clonotype was detected ten times or more. This chain links TRBV20-1 with TRBJ2-7, with D perhaps TRBD1 (5 bases). The CDR3 length is 16 residues. V was cut by 0 bases and J by 2 bases, with 17 bases left in between. Looked up from germline, CDR1 is DFQATT and CDR2 is SNEGSKA (reference sequence). The CDR3 DNA reads TGCAGTGCTAGAGAGGTACGAAGACAGACGACCTACGAGCAGTACTTC. It is translated as CSAREVRRQTTYEQYF.

This sequence joins TRBV27 and TRBJ2-3; TRBD2 is a possible D gene (6 bases). The CDR3 is made up of 14 amino acids. Germline lookup yields CDR1 MNHEY and CDR2 SMNVEV (reference sequence). V lost 6 bases and J 0 bases, leaving 10 bases between the germline ends. In DNA, the CDR3 is TGTGCCAGCAGACTAGCAGCTAGCACAGATACGCAGTATTTT. Protein product: CASRLAASTDTQYF.

This clonotype was seen a handful of times. The rearrangement joins TRBV7-2 to TRBJ2-4; no definite D call. V was shortened by 2 bases and J by 5 bases, with 7 bases between the two germline ends. Germline CDR1 SGHTA, CDR2 FQGNSA. There are 13 residues in the CDR3. The CDR3, as DNA: TGTGCCAGCAGCTTAAATCGGGAAAACATTCAGTACTTC. This sequence encodes CASSLNRENIQYF. The entire variable domain, with the rest obtained from reference TRBV7-2 and TRBJ2-4, is as follows: GAGVSQSPSNKVTEKGKDVELRCDPISGHTALYWYRQSLGQGLEFLIYFQGNSAPDKSGLPSDRFSAERTGGSVSTLTIQRTQQEDSAVYLCASSLNRENIQYFGAGTRLSVL.

The CDR3 bases are TGTGCCAGCAGTTACGTCGGGGAGCTGTTTTTT. It translates to CASSYVGELFF. The chain uses TRBV6-2 or TRBV6-3 and TRBJ2-2; D unclear. The CDR3 is made up of 11 amino acids. Germline V CDR1 and CDR2: MNHEY, SVGEGT. Trimming pared 2 bases from V and 7 bases from J, leaving 2 bases between.

This clonotype was observed a few times. The chain is built from TRBV5-5 and TRBJ2-5; D gene uncertain. CDR1 and CDR2 from the germline V gene are SGHKS and YYEKEE (reference sequence). V was pared by 4 bases and J by 11 bases, with 21 bases between. The CDR3 is 14 residues long. The CDR3 region has the DNA TGTGCCAGCAGCCCCCATGCGGCGGACCCTTGGCAGTACTTC. Protein: CASSPHAADPWQYF.

This clonotype was detected once. The V and J genes are TRBV4-1 and TRBJ2-5, with a weak D call TRBD1 (5 bases). In germline, CDR1 is MGHRA, CDR2 YSYEKL. The CDR3 has 15 amino acids. The V and J ends lost 1 base and 3 bases respectively, with 12 bases between them. DNA of the CDR3: TGCGCCAGCAGCCAAGGGCGCTACAGGAAAGAGACCCAGTACTTC. Translating gives CASSQGRYRKETQYF.

This clonotype was seen a few times. This rearrangement joins TRBV20-1 to TRBJ2-5; D remains unclear. There are 14 residues in the CDR3. Germline V gene data show CDR1 as DFQATT and CDR2 as SNEGSKA (reference sequence). The ends were cut back, 1 base at V and 5 bases at J, with 14 bases in the middle. The CDR3 sequence: CSARVGAYGETQYF. The DNA for the CDR3 is TGCAGTGCTAGAGTAGGAGCGTATGGGGAGACCCAGTACTTC.

The chain couples TRBV5-1 to TRBJ1-4; 7 bases agree with TRBD1. Germline V CDR1 and CDR2: SGHRS, YFSETQ. This CDR3 is built from 12 residues. Trimming took 5 bases from V and 12 from J; bases not matched to a gene: 7. Written as DNA, the CDR3 is TGCGCCAGCAGGGGACAGAGGGATCAACTGTTTTTT. Translating gives CASRGQRDQLFF.

CDR3 bases: TGTGCCAGCAGCTTAGATGGGGGGGAACCTAGCACAGATACGCAGTATTTT. This gives the protein CASSLDGGEPSTDTQYF. The chain couples TRBV7-2 to TRBJ2-3; 7 nucleotides match TRBD2. This CDR3 is 17 amino acids long. Germline V gene lookup returns CDR1 SGHTA and CDR2 FQGNSA. V lost 1 base, J lost 0 bases, and 7 bases stayed unmatched.

This clonotype showed up just a few times. The V gene is TRBV6-1, the J gene TRBJ1-1; D unresolved. The V and J ends lost 3 bases and 4 bases respectively, with 12 bases between them. CDR1 and CDR2 (germline): MNHNS, SASEGT. CDR3 length: 14 amino acids. CDR3 region: CASSDSQSRTEAFF. In DNA, the CDR3 is TGTGCCAGCAGTGATTCTCAAAGCCGCACTGAAGCTTTCTTT.

This chain joins TRBV4-3 and TRBJ1-3; TRBD1 matches at 7 bases. This CDR3 has 15 residues. Germline assignment: CDR1 LGHNA and CDR2 YSLEER. The V segment lost 0 bases and the J segment 9 bases; nucleotides outside the gene matches: 8. CDR3 DNA: TGCGCCAGCAGCCAAGATCGGGACAGCTTATTCACCATATATTTT. It yields the protein CASSQDRDSLFTIYF.

This clonotype was picked up a small number of times. The germline gene is not matched at one end of the junction; a read error may be the cause. The rearrangement joins TRBV5-5 to TRBJ2-5, with a tentative D call TRBD1 (5 bases). The DNA matches TRBJ2-7 better at its end, which makes the J call doubtful. The CDR3 consists of 15 residues. The V gene's germline CDR1 is SGHKS and CDR2 YYEKEE (reference sequence). The CDR3 loop reads CTSSLMLGPVYEQYF. CDR3 coding DNA: TGTACCAGCAGCTTGATGCTGGGGCCGGTCTACGAGCAGTACTTC.

The V call is TRBV5-8, the J call TRBJ2-4; maybe TRBD1 (6 bases). The CDR3 totals 17 residues. CDR1 is SGHTS and CDR2 is YDEGEE in the germline V gene. V lost 3 bases to trimming and J lost 0 bases, with 16 bases between them. In nucleotides, the CDR3 is TGTGCCAGCAGCTGGGGGACAACACAAATAGCCAAAAACATTCAGTACTTC. It translates to CASSWGTTQIAKNIQYF.

The chain employs TRBV28 and TRBJ1-2; D might be TRBD1 (5 bases). Germline V gene sequence: CDR1 MDHEN, CDR2 SYDVKM. V was pared by 2 bases and J by 1 base, with 14 bases between. The CDR3 has 16 residues. CDR3 DNA sequence: TGTGCCAGCAGTTTACTGCCCGGGGGGGATAACTATGGCTACACCTTC. Translated: CASSLLPGGDNYGYTF.

The chain is built from TRBV5-1 and TRBJ1-6, with TRBD1 identical over 7 bases. The CDR3 is made up of 15 amino acids. From germline, CDR1 is SGHRS and CDR2 YFSETQ. Losses at the gene ends were 0 bases for V and 10 bases for J; bases not matched to a gene: 7. The CDR3 nucleotides read TGCGCCAGCAGCTTGGAGGAGACAGGGACCTCACCCCTCCACTTT. It yields the protein CASSLEETGTSPLHF.

The V call is TRBV7-2, the J call TRBJ2-3; 9 bases are a match to TRBD2. The CDR3 is 17 residues long. Germline values: CDR1 SGHTA, CDR2 FQGNSA. The J segment lost 4 bases and the V segment lost 4 bases, leaving 12 bases of the junction unmatched. CDR3 amino acids: CASSSQGAGGFADTQYF. CDR3 DNA sequence: TGTGCCAGCAGCTCGCAAGGGGCGGGGGGGTTTGCAGATACGCAGTATTTT. Based on the CDR3 plus reference TRBV7-2 and TRBJ2-3, the full variable domain is GAGVSQSPSNKVTEKGKDVELRCDPISGHTALYWYRQSLGQGLEFLIYFQGNSAPDKSGLPSDRFSAERTGGSVSTLTIQRTQQEDSAVYLCASSSQGAGGFADTQYFGPGTRLTVL.

The rearrangement links TRBV7-9 to TRBJ2-5; D is possibly TRBD1 or TRBD2 (5 bases each). TRBJ2-7 matches the DNA end more closely, so the J call is doubtful. The CDR3 length is 13 residues. Germline CDR1 SEHNR, CDR2 FQNEAQ (reference sequence). The CDR3 nucleotides are TGTGCCGGGAGAGACCTAAGGGGATACGAGCAGTACTTC. It encodes CAGRDLRGYEQYF.

Worth noting for this clonotype: Its ends do not fully match the called genes, so a read error is possible. The CDR3 loop is CVSSETGLRFF. In nucleotides, the CDR3 is TGTGTCAGCAGTGAAACGGGCCTGCGGTTCTTC. The genes are TRBV28 and TRBJ2-1, with D unresolved. The CDR3 contains 11 residues. CDR1 and CDR2 from the germline V gene are MDHEN and SYDVKM.

This clonotype was picked up a small number of times. The chain is built from TRBV30 and TRBJ2-5, with D possibly being TRBD2 (5 bases). Judging by the DNA end, TRBJ2-1 fits better; the J call may be wrong. The CDR3 length is 10 residues. Germline lookup yields CDR1 GTSNPN and CDR2 SVGIG (reference sequence). This chain's CDR3 is CAWAGNEQFF. The CDR3 DNA follows: TGTGCCTGGGCGGGCAATGAGCAGTTCTTC.

In this sample, this clonotype turned up a few times. This chain uses TRBV7-9 with TRBJ2-7, with D perhaps TRBD1 (5 bases). The CDR3 consists of 15 residues. Germline V gene data show CDR1 as SEHNR and CDR2 as FQNEAQ (reference sequence). The V end was cut by 1 base, the J end by 2 bases, with 12 bases between. CDR3 sequence: CASSLGQGYTYEQYF. In DNA form, the CDR3 reads TGTGCCAGCAGCTTAGGCCAGGGATATACCTACGAGCAGTACTTC.

The chain recombines TRBV4-3 with TRBJ2-7, with TRBD2 as a possible D gene (6 bases). This CDR3 is 16 amino acids long. V was clipped by 0 bases and J by 0 bases, with 12 bases between them. The germline CDR1 and CDR2 sequences are LGHNA and YSLEER. CDR3 loop: CASSQDRREDSYEQYF. In nucleotides, the CDR3 is TGCGCCAGCAGCCAAGATCGGAGGGAGGACTCCTACGAGCAGTACTTC.

The V and J genes are TRBV2 and TRBJ2-3; TRBD1 aligns across 9 bases. CDR3 length equals 15 residues. Germline loops: CDR1 SNHLY, CDR2 FYNNEI. Trimming removed 6 bases from V and 5 bases from J; junction bases left unmatched: 9. Here the CDR3 reads CASSQKQGAGDTQYF. CDR3 nucleotides: TGTGCCAGCAGCCAAAAACAGGGGGCGGGAGATACGCAGTATTTT.

The chain joins TRBV29-1 to TRBJ1-2; 8 bases fit TRBD1. Germline-derived CDR1 and CDR2 are SQVTM and ANQGSEA. Unmatched junction bases numbered 4, after V lost 6 bases and J lost 4 bases. The CDR3 contains 12 residues. This CDR3 is CSVDRGGYGYTF. The CDR3, as DNA: TGCAGCGTCGACAGGGGTGGCTATGGCTACACCTTC.

This clonotype was counted a few times. The chain uses TRBV6-1 and TRBJ2-7; TRBD2 agrees at 10 bases. V lost 0 bases and J lost 1; bases outside the gene matches: 3. The CDR3 is made up of 16 amino acids. The V gene's germline CDR1 is MNHNS and CDR2 SASEGT. The CDR3 loop reads CASSEAELAGSYEQYF. In DNA, the CDR3 is TGTGCCAGCAGTGAAGCGGAACTAGCGGGGTCCTACGAGCAGTACTTC.

CDR3 loop: CASSHGAGQYSNQPQHF. The CDR3 coding sequence is TGTGCCAGCAGCCATGGGGCAGGGCAATATAGCAATCAGCCCCAGCATTTT. The gene calls are TRBV21-1 and TRBJ1-5; the tabulated D call, TRBD1, remains unverified against the DNA. TRBV21-1 is reported as a pseudogene. The CDR3 covers 17 residues.

Only a few counts were recorded for this clonotype. The chain combines TRBV28 with TRBJ2-6, with D uncertain. This CDR3 has 14 residues. In germline, CDR1 is MDHEN, CDR2 SYDVKM. The V end lost 6 bases, the J end lost 2 bases, and 8 bases lay between the germline ends. The CDR3 coding sequence is TGTGCCAGCAGCCCGAGTGCTGGGGCCAACGTCCTGACTTTC. Encoded protein: CASSPSAGANVLTF.

In its sample, this clonotype was seen a few times. V is TRBV4-1 and J is TRBJ2-7, with TRBD2 matching over 7 bases. Looked up from germline, CDR1 is MGHRA and CDR2 is YSYEKL. This CDR3 has 14 residues. V shed 4 bases and J 5 bases; nucleotides not matched to a gene: 8. The CDR3 loop is CASSPGLLGNEQYV. Here the CDR3 DNA reads TGCGCCAGCAGCCCGGGACTACTCGGGAACGAGCAGTACGTC.

This clonotype was found a few times. The chain is built from TRBV12-3 or TRBV12-4 and TRBJ2-7; no clear D. The CDR3 consists of 15 residues. Between the trimmed V and J ends, which lost 1 base and 3 bases, there was a span of 13 bases. CDR3 nucleotides: TGTGCCAGCAGTTTAGGATCTGTCACGATCTACGAGCAGTACTTC. As protein: CASSLGSVTIYEQYF.

The J gene is TRBJ2-1, the V gene TRBV28; the match to TRBD2 covers 7 bases. Looked up from germline, CDR1 is MDHEN and CDR2 is SYDVKM. V shed 6 bases and J 7 bases; nucleotides not matched to a gene: 12. This CDR3 comprises 15 residues. The CDR3 nucleotides read TGTGCCAGCAGCTCCGGGGGAGCGGGGATTAATGAGCAGTTCTTC. This codes for CASSSGGAGINEQFF.

The chain employs TRBV12-3 or TRBV12-4 and TRBJ1-1, with D possibly TRBD1 on 5 matching bases. Trimming stripped 0 bases from V and 5 bases from J, with 13 bases between. The CDR3 runs 15 residues. The CDR3 loop reads CASSLAGRVTTEAFF. CDR3 DNA sequence: TGTGCCAGCAGTTTAGCGGGCAGGGTAACGACTGAAGCTTTCTTT.

This clonotype was counted ten times or more. The chain has TRBV12-3 or TRBV12-4 and TRBJ2-7; D is ambiguous. CDR3 length: 13 amino acids. The V and J ends lost 7 bases and 0 bases respectively, with 10 bases between them. The DNA for the CDR3 is TGTGCCAGCACCCTCGGCGGCTCCTACGAGCAGTACTTC. It translates to CASTLGGSYEQYF.

The chain is built from TRBV9 and TRBJ2-5; D unclear. CDR3 length: 13 amino acids. Germline V gives CDR1 SGDLS, CDR2 YYNGEE. Between the trimmed V and J ends, which lost 4 bases and 7 bases, there was a span of 14 bases. The CDR3 loop is CASSPKTWGTQYF. The CDR3 nucleotides are TGTGCCAGCAGCCCGAAGACTTGGGGGACCCAGTACTTC.